This entry lists 26 T cell receptor beta chains sequenced from one sample in a study of blood T cell repertoires in COVID-19. Sequenced by immunoSEQ multiplex PCR; TCRdb stores in-frame clones only, minus some. The profile shows 300,000 to 350,000 clones, roughly 90% of them singletons. The sample was peripheral blood. These receptors all come from a man aged 18 to 35 with active or convalescent COVID-19.

The chain employs TRBV27 and TRBJ1-1; D gene uncertain. Trimming stripped 8 bases from V and 5 bases from J, with 21 bases between. There are 15 residues in the CDR3. Germline loops: CDR1 MNHEY, CDR2 SMNVEV (reference sequence). CDR3 sequence reads: CASAYGDTPGTEAFF. For the CDR3, the DNA is TGTGCCAGCGCTTATGGAGATACCCCGGGGACTGAAGCTTTCTTT.

The rearrangement uses TRBV4-3 and TRBJ2-1, with a tentative D call TRBD1 (5 bases). V lost 0 bases, J lost 6 bases, and 12 bases lay in between. The CDR3 consists of 15 residues. Germline CDR1 and CDR2: LGHNA and YSLEER. The CDR3 is CASSQDQGYRNEQFF. DNA for the CDR3: TGCGCCAGCAGCCAAGATCAGGGCTACCGCAATGAGCAGTTCTTC.

The V and J genes are TRBV29-1 and TRBJ1-4; D possibly corresponds to TRBD1 (5 bases). The germline V gene has CDR1 SQVTM and CDR2 ANQGSEA. The length of the CDR3 is 13 residues. V was clipped by 6 bases and J by 8 bases, with 16 bases between them. The CDR3 spells CSVERNTGEKLFF. CDR3 nucleotide sequence: TGCAGCGTAGAAAGAAACACAGGAGAAAAACTGTTTTTT. The entire variable domain, with the rest obtained from reference TRBV29-1 and TRBJ1-4, is as follows: SAVISQKPSRDICQRGTSLTIQCQVDSQVTMMFWYRQQPGQSLTLIATANQGSEATYESGFVIDKFPISRPNLTFSTLTVSNMSPEDSSIYLCSVERNTGEKLFFGSGTQLSVL.

V is TRBV6-5 and J is TRBJ2-1; weak D call: TRBD1 (5 bases). V was shortened by 0 bases and J by 7 bases, with 16 bases between the two germline ends. The CDR3 has 16 amino acids. Germline assignment: CDR1 MNHEY and CDR2 SVGAGI. The CDR3 protein is CASSYSRPFSGNEQFF. The DNA for the CDR3 is TGTGCCAGCAGTTACTCCCGACCCTTCTCAGGGAATGAGCAGTTCTTC.

The chain's CDR3 is CASSLVSREGYTF. The CDR3 DNA follows: TGCGCCAGCAGTCTGGTCTCTCGTGAGGGCTACACCTTC. V is TRBV5-1 and J is TRBJ1-2; D not resolved. The CDR3 sequence is 13 residues long. Between the trimmed V and J ends, which lost 5 bases and 8 bases, there was a span of 16 bases. In germline, CDR1 is SGHRS, CDR2 YFSETQ. The full variable domain, in which reference TRBV5-1 and TRBJ1-2 provide the parts outside the CDR3, is KAGVTQTPRYLIKTRGQQVTLSCSPISGHRSVSWYQQTPGQGLQFLFEYFSETQRNKGNFPGRFSGRQFSNSRSEMNVSTLELGDSALYLCASSLVSREGYTFGSGTRLTVV.

This chain links TRBV5-8 with TRBJ1-5; 7 bases map to TRBD1. The CDR3 extends over 16 amino acids. In germline, CDR1 is SGHTS, CDR2 YDEGEE. V was pared by 2 bases and J by 6 bases, with 11 bases of the junction left unmatched. CDR3 region: CASSLRDSLFSQPQHF. The DNA of the CDR3 is TGTGCCAGCAGCTTACGGGACAGCCTTTTTAGTCAGCCCCAGCATTTT.

The V call is TRBV11-2, the J call TRBJ2-1; perhaps TRBD2 as D (6 bases). With 5 bases removed from V and 0 bases from J, the gap between germline ends came to 20 bases. This CDR3 is 18 amino acids long. CDR1 and CDR2 from the germline V gene are SGHAT and FQNNGV. CDR3 bases: TGTGCCAGCAGCCGAACGAAGTCTCGGGGGAGCTCCTACAATGAGCAGTTCTTC. It is translated as CASSRTKSRGSSYNEQFF.

The chain has TRBV18 and TRBJ2-3; the D gene is possibly TRBD1 (5 bases). Germline V gene data show CDR1 as KGHSH and CDR2 as LQKENI. This CDR3 is built from 16 residues. Trimming took off 1 base at V and 1 base at J, with 12 bases between the two ends. The CDR3 loop is CASSPLQGGGTDTQYF. The CDR3 DNA reads as TGTGCCAGCTCACCACTTCAGGGCGGAGGCACAGATACGCAGTATTTT.

The chain combines TRBV5-6 with TRBJ2-1; D not resolved. The V gene lost 2 bases and the J gene lost 10 bases, with 7 bases spanning the gap. The CDR3 has 11 amino acids. Germline lookup yields CDR1 SGHDT and CDR2 YYEEEE. The CDR3 DNA sequence: TGTGCCAGCAGCTTTTCGCGGGAGCAGTTCTTC. This codes for CASSFSREQFF.

The chain is built from TRBV11-1 and TRBJ1-2; no firm D call. The CDR3 consists of 13 residues. CDR1 and CDR2 (germline): SGHAT, FQDESV (reference sequence). Between the trimmed V and J ends, which lost 3 bases and 2 bases, there was a span of 7 bases. CDR3 amino acids: CASSLGSNYGYTF. CDR3 nucleotides: TGTGCCAGCAGCTTGGGCAGCAACTATGGCTACACCTTC.

The V call is TRBV9, the J call TRBJ2-7, with TRBD1 matching 8 bases. The CDR3 extends over 15 amino acids. Germline CDR1 SGDLS, CDR2 YYNGEE. The V gene end was trimmed by 4 bases and the J gene end by 1 base; junction bases not matched to a gene: 7. CDR3 residues: CASSPYRDRSYEQYF. CDR3 sequence (DNA): TGTGCCAGCAGCCCTTATCGGGACAGGTCCTACGAGCAGTACTTC.

J is TRBJ2-3 and V is TRBV5-1; the D gene is possibly TRBD2 (6 bases). Germline-derived CDR1 and CDR2 are SGHRS and YFSETQ. The V end was cut by 7 bases, the J end by 0 bases, with 15 bases between. CDR3 length: 15 amino acids. The CDR3 DNA sequence: TGCGCCAGCGTGAGGAGCGGGTCTAGCACAGATACGCAGTATTTT. Protein sequence: CASVRSGSSTDTQYF. Based on the CDR3 plus reference TRBV5-1 and TRBJ2-3, the full variable domain is KAGVTQTPRYLIKTRGQQVTLSCSPISGHRSVSWYQQTPGQGLQFLFEYFSETQRNKGNFPGRFSGRQFSNSRSEMNVSTLELGDSALYLCASVRSGSSTDTQYFGPGTRLTVL.

The chain has TRBV6-5 and TRBJ1-1; 7 bases align to TRBD1. The CDR3 length is 16 residues. V lost 4 bases to trimming and J lost 4 bases; unmatched junction nucleotides: 12. CDR1 and CDR2 from the germline V gene are MNHEY and SVGAGI. The CDR3 region is CASSSDVTQGRTEAFF. The CDR3 DNA reads as TGTGCCAGCAGTTCGGACGTAACACAGGGGCGCACTGAAGCTTTCTTT.

The chain uses TRBV6-5 and TRBJ2-5, with a possible D match to TRBD1 (5 bases). Germline V lookup: CDR1 MNHEY, CDR2 SVGAGI. This CDR3 is built from 14 residues. V was clipped by 6 bases and J by 4 bases, with 15 bases between them. Here the CDR3 reads CASSTGAPVETQYF. CDR3 coding DNA: TGTGCCAGCAGCACTGGGGCACCCGTAGAGACCCAGTACTTC.

In its sample, this clone was seen a few times. The rearrangement joins TRBV7-7 to TRBJ2-6, with TRBD1 identical over 7 bases. CDR1 is SSHAT, CDR2 FNYEAQ, per germline (reference sequence). After removal of 6 bases from V and 0 bases from J, the junction contained 2 bases not matched to a gene. The CDR3 runs to 15 residues. The CDR3 loop is CASSSGGSGANVLTF. As DNA, the CDR3 is TGTGCCAGCAGTTCAGGGGGCTCTGGGGCCAACGTCCTGACTTTC.

This clone was recorded a few times. CDR3 in DNA: TGTGCCAGTAGTATCCAGACAAGGGGAAATCAGCCCCAGCATTTT. Translation gives CASSIQTRGNQPQHF. The chain combines TRBV19 with TRBJ1-5; a possible D gene is TRBD1 (5 bases). The germline CDR1 and CDR2 sequences are LNHDA and SQIVND (reference sequence). The CDR3 is 15 residues long. Trimming stripped 3 bases from V and 4 bases from J, with 13 bases between. Complete variable domain (other parts from reference TRBV19 and TRBJ1-5): DGGITQSPKYLFRKEGQNVTLSCEQNLNHDAMYWYRQDPGQGLRLIYYSQIVNDFQKGDIAEGYSVSREKKESFPLTVTSAQKNPTAFYLCASSIQTRGNQPQHFGDGTRLSIL.

This clone appeared once. The chain employs TRBV29-1 and TRBJ1-4; a possible D gene is TRBD1 (6 bases). Trimming removed 4 bases at V and 11 bases at J, with 23 bases between. This CDR3 comprises 15 residues. CDR1 and CDR2 (germline): SQVTM, ANQGSEA. The DNA of the CDR3 is TGCAGCGTTGTGCAGGGCAGGGGCACCATGAGGAAACTGTTTTTT. Translation: CSVVQGRGTMRKLFF. Supplemented by reference TRBV29-1 and TRBJ1-4, the full variable domain reads SAVISQKPSRDICQRGTSLTIQCQVDSQVTMMFWYRQQPGQSLTLIATANQGSEATYESGFVIDKFPISRPNLTFSTLTVSNMSPEDSSIYLCSVVQGRGTMRKLFFGSGTQLSVL.

The chain employs TRBV11-2 and TRBJ1-2; D is unclear. The CDR3 length is 12 residues. Looked up from germline, CDR1 is SGHAT and CDR2 is FQNNGV. The ends were cut back, 6 bases at V and 4 bases at J, with 9 bases in the middle. The DNA of the CDR3 is TGTGCCAGCAGGCCTTTGAGCTATGGCTACACCTTC. This gives the protein CASRPLSYGYTF.

J is TRBJ2-3 and V is TRBV29-1, with TRBD2 matching over 11 bases. V lost 6 bases, J lost 8 bases, and 10 bases stayed unmatched. The V gene's germline CDR1 is SQVTM and CDR2 ANQGSEA. The CDR3 sequence is 14 residues long. In nucleotides, the CDR3 is TGCAGCGTAGCTATTAGCGGGGGGGCCGGTACGCAGTATTTT. Translated, it gives CSVAISGGAGTQYF.

This chain connects TRBV19 to TRBJ2-2; 8 nucleotides align to TRBD1. The CDR3 consists of 17 residues. Trimming at V came to 5 bases and at J to 2 bases, leaving 10 bases not matched to a gene. The V gene's germline CDR1 is LNHDA and CDR2 SQIVND (reference sequence). CDR3 sequence (DNA): TGTGCCAGTAGTTCCTCGGACAGGGACTTCAACACCGGGGAGCTGTTTTTT. Translated: CASSSSDRDFNTGELFF.

V is TRBV5-6 and J is TRBJ2-1, with a weak D call TRBD1 (6 bases). Per the germline V gene, CDR1 is SGHDT and CDR2 is YYEEEE. The CDR3 is 15 amino acids. The germline V and J ends were trimmed by 0 bases and 6 bases, with 13 bases remaining between them. CDR3 region: CASSLVDRLSNEQFF. CDR3 DNA sequence: TGTGCCAGCAGCTTGGTTGACAGGCTAAGCAATGAGCAGTTCTTC.

V is TRBV6-5 and J is TRBJ2-3; 9 bases map to TRBD2. CDR3 length: 16 residues. Trimming took 4 bases from V and 3 from J; bases not matched to a gene: 8. Germline-derived CDR1 and CDR2 are MNHEY and SVGAGI. The CDR3 DNA reads as TGTGCCAGCAGTTGGGGGTTAGCGGGGGAGACAGATACGCAGTATTTT. Its translation: CASSWGLAGETDTQYF.

The chain employs TRBV9 and TRBJ2-5; the D gene is possibly TRBD2 (7 bases). The germline gives CDR1 SGDLS, CDR2 YYNGEE. This CDR3 region has 17 residues. V was cut by 0 bases and J by 5 bases, with 20 bases left in between. The DNA for the CDR3 is TGTGCCAGCAGCGTAGCTACGGCGGGGGCCGGGATGGAGACCCAGTACTTC. It specifies CASSVATAGAGMETQYF.

This clone was counted once. The rearrangement uses TRBV5-1 and TRBJ2-1, with 9 nucleotides matching TRBD1. Germline lookup yields CDR1 SGHRS and CDR2 YFSETQ. This CDR3 region has 15 residues. Unmatched junction bases numbered 6, after V lost 3 bases and J lost 5 bases. The CDR3 DNA reads TGCGCCAGCAGCTCGGTGGGACAGGGACACAATGAGCAGTTCTTC. Residues: CASSSVGQGHNEQFF.

A single count supports this clone. This chain joins TRBV10-3 and TRBJ2-5; the D is unclear. Trimming removed 0 bases from V and 3 bases from J, with 8 bases in between. CDR3 size: 14 residues. Germline values: CDR1 ENHRY, CDR2 SYGVKD. The CDR3 bases are TGTGCCATCAGTGAGTCAGGAACAGAAGAGACCCAGTACTTC. Amino acid sequence: CAISESGTEETQYF.

This sequence joins TRBV18 and TRBJ2-7; 7 bases are a match to TRBD2. Germline loops: CDR1 KGHSH, CDR2 LQKENI. V was clipped by 2 bases and J by 7 bases; unmatched bases: 11. CDR3 length: 15 residues. The CDR3 DNA sequence: TGTGCCAGCTCACCATTGGGCGAACGGGGGGTTGAGCAGTACTTC. It is translated as CASSPLGERGVEQYF.